This T cell receptor beta chain was identified in a study of blood T cells in healthy people across ages. About this clonotype: Its matching antigen is unknown.

Next came a second PCR, run for roughly 6 to 11 cycles, which used a sample-barcoded 5' primer along with a J-beta primer mix. Each TCR beta cDNA got a 12-nucleotide random molecular identifier. Via MiXCR, TCRdb re-called the 5' RACE reads, giving one row per CDR3 protein. The sample lists roughly 1,500,000 distinct CDR3 sequences, about 31% occurring once. Trimming shortened V by 1 base and J by 0 bases, and 22 bases separated the two germline ends. Germline lookup yields CDR1 SEHNR and CDR2 FQNEAQ (reference sequence). The CDR3 is 20 amino acids. General study results and limits: For the donors, CMV status was unknown and possibly confounded expanded clonotype changes. Correlation between TCR beta diversity and naive T cell percentage was strong.

Sample: blood. The rearrangement joins TRBV7-9 to TRBJ2-1; maybe TRBD1 (6 bases). The source of this sequence is a woman under 40 in good health. The CDR3 spells CASSLGGLVTGRRSYNEQFF. CDR3 coding DNA: TGTGCCAGCAGCTTAGGAGGGCTTGTGACAGGACGCCGCTCCTACAATGAGCAGTTCTTC. The full variable domain, rest sourced from reference TRBV7-9 and TRBJ2-1, is DTGVSQNPRHKITKRGQNVTFRCDPISEHNRLYWYRQTLGQGPEFLTYFQNEAQLEKSRLLSDRFSAERPKGSFSTLEIQRTEQGDSAMYLCASSLGGLVTGRRSYNEQFFGPGTRLTVL.